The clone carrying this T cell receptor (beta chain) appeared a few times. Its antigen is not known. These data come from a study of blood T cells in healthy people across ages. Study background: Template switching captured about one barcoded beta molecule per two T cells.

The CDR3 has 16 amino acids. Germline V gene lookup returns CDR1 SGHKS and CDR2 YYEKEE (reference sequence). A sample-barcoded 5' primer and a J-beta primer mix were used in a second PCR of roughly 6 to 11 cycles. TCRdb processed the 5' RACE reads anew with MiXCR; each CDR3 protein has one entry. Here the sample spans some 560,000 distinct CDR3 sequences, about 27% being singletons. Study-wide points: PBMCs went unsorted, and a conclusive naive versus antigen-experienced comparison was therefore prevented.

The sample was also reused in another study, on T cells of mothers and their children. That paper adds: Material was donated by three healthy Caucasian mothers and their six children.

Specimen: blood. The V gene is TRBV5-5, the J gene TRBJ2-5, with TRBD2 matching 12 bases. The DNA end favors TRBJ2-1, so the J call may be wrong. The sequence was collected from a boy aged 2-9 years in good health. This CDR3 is CASSSGLAGLYNEQFF. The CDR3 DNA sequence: TGTGCCAGCAGCTCCGGACTAGCGGGGCTCTACAATGAGCAGTTCTTC.